This record looks at one TCR beta chain sequence and its context. Its matching antigen is unknown. The sample is drawn from a study of OX40 agonist ivuxolimab in advanced cancers. Across the study: Partial responses occurred in three patients (one hepatocellular carcinoma, two cutaneous melanoma).

Patients were excluded for autoimmune disease history or systemic immunosuppression. Whole-study results and caveats: More expanded clones were found, on average, in CD8+ than in CD4+ T cells. Both blood CD4+ and CD8+ T cells showed clonal growth by week 6 at 0.1 to 3.0 mg/kg.

Measured with immunoSEQ multiplex PCR; TCRdb has only the in-frame clones, and not every one. The sample records about 18,000 clones, roughly 91% being singletons. This CDR3 has 15 amino acids. Germline trimming cut 4 bases from V and 4 bases from J; bases unmatched to any gene: 7. The germline V gene has CDR1 SGHAT and CDR2 FQNNGV. This specimen was CD4+ or CD8+ T cells sorted from blood, taken in a trial of the OX40 agonist ivuxolimab. The genes are TRBV11-2 and TRBJ2-5, with 9 bases matching TRBD1. The TCR was taken from an adult with an advanced solid tumor such as melanoma, head and neck, liver or kidney cancer. The CDR3 is CASSSGQGRGETQYF. Here the CDR3 DNA reads TGTGCCAGCAGCTCCGGACAGGGGCGGGGAGAGACCCAGTACTTC.